The clone carrying this T cell receptor beta chain was detected a few times. The antigen is undetermined. This entry comes from a study of cytomegalovirus exposure and HLA in healthy donors. Whole-study results and caveats: 16,951 TCR beta sequences were associated with HLA alleles at 0.05 false discovery rate in a later analysis. In vitro testing confirmed a few CMV-associated chains as specific for CMV antigens.

Both 60 Vbeta primers and 13 Jbeta primers went into the PCR. Measured with immunoSEQ multiplex PCR; TCRdb has only the in-frame clones, and not every one. This sample has about 200,000 clones; 82% occur once, and the top ten carry 2.5% to 3.5%. The CDR3 has 15 amino acids. The V gene end was trimmed by 7 bases and the J gene end by 7 bases; junction bases not matched to a gene: 13. Germline V gene data show CDR1 as MNHEY and CDR2 as SVGAGI. Sequences were obtained from PBMCs. This clonotype originated in a woman between 40 and 50 years old in good health and CMV-seronegative. The chain employs TRBV6-5 and TRBJ1-5, with 7 bases aligning to TRBD1. The CDR3 DNA reads as TGTGCCAGCAATCCGGAACCGACAGGGCACCAGCCCCAGCATTTT. Translation gives CASNPEPTGHQPQHF.